This T cell receptor (beta chain) was identified during a study of blood T cells in healthy people across ages. Findings of the study overall: The unknown donor CMV status may have confounded expanded clonotype changes.

Primers used in a second PCR of roughly 7 to 12 cycles were a sample-barcoded 5' primer and a J-beta primer mix. Every sample gave at least 3 million paired-end reads containing CDR3. TCRdb independently ran MiXCR on the 5' RACE reads; one entry per CDR3 protein. The table lists approximately 900,000 distinct CDR3 sequences, just under 30% of them singletons. V lost 4 bases and J lost 7; bases outside the gene matches: 8. In germline, CDR1 is SGHVS, CDR2 FNYEAQ. The CDR3 consists of 16 residues. This clonotype was counted between two and nine times. Its antigen is as yet unknown. These records were also assigned to another study, of T cells of mothers and their children.

V usage is TRBV7-6 and J usage is TRBJ2-1; TRBD2 aligns across 12 bases. The receptor's source is a woman aged 40 to 50 in good health. The sample was blood. CDR3 sequence reads: CASSSPPSGGVNEQFF. The CDR3 DNA reads TGTGCCAGCAGCTCCCCACCTAGCGGGGGGGTTAATGAGCAGTTCTTC.